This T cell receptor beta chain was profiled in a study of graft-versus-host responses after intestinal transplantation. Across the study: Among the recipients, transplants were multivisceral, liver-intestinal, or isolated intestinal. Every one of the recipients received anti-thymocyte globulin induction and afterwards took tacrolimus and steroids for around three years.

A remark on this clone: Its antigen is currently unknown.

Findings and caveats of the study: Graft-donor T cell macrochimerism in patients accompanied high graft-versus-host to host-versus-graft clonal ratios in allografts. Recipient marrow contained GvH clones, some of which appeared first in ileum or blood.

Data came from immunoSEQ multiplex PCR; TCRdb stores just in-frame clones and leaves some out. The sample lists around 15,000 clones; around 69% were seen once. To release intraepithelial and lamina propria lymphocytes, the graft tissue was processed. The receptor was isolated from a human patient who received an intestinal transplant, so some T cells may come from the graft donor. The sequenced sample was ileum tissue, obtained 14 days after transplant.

The CDR3 protein is CASSVGVGETQYF. The CDR3 nucleotides read TGTGCCAGCAGCGTCGGGGTCGGAGAGACCCAGTACTTC. This chain uses TRBV9 with TRBJ2-5, with D tentatively TRBD2 (5 bases). Trimming pared 2 bases from V and 4 bases from J, leaving 9 bases between. Germline CDR1 is SGDLS and CDR2 is YYNGEE. CDR3 length equals 13 residues.